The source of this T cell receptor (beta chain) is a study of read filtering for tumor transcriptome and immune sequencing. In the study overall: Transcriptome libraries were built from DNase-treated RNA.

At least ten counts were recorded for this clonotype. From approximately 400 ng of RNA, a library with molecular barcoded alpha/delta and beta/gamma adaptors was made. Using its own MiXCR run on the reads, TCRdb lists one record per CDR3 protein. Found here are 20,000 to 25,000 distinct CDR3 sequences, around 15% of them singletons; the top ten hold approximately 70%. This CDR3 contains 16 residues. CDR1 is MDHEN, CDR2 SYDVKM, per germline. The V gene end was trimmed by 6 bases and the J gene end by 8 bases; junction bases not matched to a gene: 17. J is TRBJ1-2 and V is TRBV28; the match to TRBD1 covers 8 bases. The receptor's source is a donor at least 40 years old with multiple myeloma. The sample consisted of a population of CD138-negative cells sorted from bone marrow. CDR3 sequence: CASSEPAQGDHSGYTF. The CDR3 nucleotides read TGTGCCAGCAGCGAGCCGGCACAGGGGGACCACTCCGGCTACACCTTC.